These 5 T cell receptor beta chains were sequenced from one sample in a study of T cell responses to AZD1222 COVID-19 vaccine. Libraries were prepared by immunoSEQ multiplex PCR; TCRdb keeps only in-frame clonotypes and omits some of them. This table holds 110,000 or so clones, over 75% found once. Here the sequenced sample was peripheral blood, taken 28 days after the second dose of the MenACWY control vaccine. These receptors all come from an adult who received the MenACWY meningococcal vaccine as a control.

This rearrangement joins TRBV15 to TRBJ1-4; 7 bases agree with TRBD1. The CDR3 runs 16 residues. J lost 7 bases, V lost 1 base, and 9 bases had no gene match. From germline, CDR1 is LNHNV and CDR2 YYDKDF (reference sequence). For the CDR3, the DNA is TGTGCCACCAGCAGAGGCAGGGACAGAATTATTGAAAAACTGTTTTTT. This encodes CATSRGRDRIIEKLFF.

V is TRBV3-1 (or the pseudogene TRBV3-2) and J is TRBJ1-2; no firm D call. V was clipped by 1 base and J by 2 bases, with 11 bases between them. The CDR3 is 15 amino acids. Germline V lookup: CDR1 LGHDT, CDR2 YNNKEL (reference sequence). The DNA for the CDR3 is TGTGCCAGCAGCCAAGGGGTTACTCGGAACTATGGCTACACCTTC. It codes for CASSQGVTRNYGYTF.

This clone came up a few times. The CDR3 is CARGTGANVLTF. CDR3 DNA: TGTGCCAGGGGTACTGGGGCCAACGTCCTGACTTTC. This rearrangement joins TRBV7-3 to TRBJ2-6, with unresolved D. CDR3 size: 12 residues. The germline gives CDR1 SGHTA, CDR2 FQGTGA. V was pared by 9 bases and J by 2 bases, with 5 bases between.

This chain joins TRBV3-1 (or the pseudogene TRBV3-2) and TRBJ2-3, with 9 nucleotides matching TRBD2. The CDR3 covers 18 residues. Germline V lookup: CDR1 LGHDT, CDR2 YNNKEL (reference sequence). J gave up 0 bases and V 1 base, and 8 bases lay outside the gene matches. The CDR3 sequence: CASSQGHEGTSSTDTQYF. In nucleotides, the CDR3 is TGTGCCAGCAGCCAAGGCCACGAGGGGACTAGCAGCACAGATACGCAGTATTTT.

This rearrangement joins TRBV6-1 to TRBJ2-7; D remains ambiguous. The CDR3 covers 12 residues. Between the trimmed V and J ends, which lost 2 bases and 3 bases, there was a span of 5 bases. Per the germline V gene, CDR1 is MNHNS and CDR2 is SASEGT. The CDR3 DNA is TGTGCCAGCAGTGAAATGGGCTACGAGCAGTACTTC. This sequence encodes CASSEMGYEQYF.